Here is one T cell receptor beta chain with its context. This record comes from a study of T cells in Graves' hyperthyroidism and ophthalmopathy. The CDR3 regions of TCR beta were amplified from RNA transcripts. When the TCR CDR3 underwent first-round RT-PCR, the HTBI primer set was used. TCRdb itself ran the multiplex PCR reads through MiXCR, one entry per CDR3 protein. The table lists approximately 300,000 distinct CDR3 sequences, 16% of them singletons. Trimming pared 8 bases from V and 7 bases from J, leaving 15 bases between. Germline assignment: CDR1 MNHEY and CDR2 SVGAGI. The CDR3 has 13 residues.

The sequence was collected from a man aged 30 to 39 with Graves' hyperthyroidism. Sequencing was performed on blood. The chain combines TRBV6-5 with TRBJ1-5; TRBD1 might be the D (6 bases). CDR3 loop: CASHTGSRQPQHF. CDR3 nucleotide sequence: TGTGCCAGCCATACAGGGTCGAGGCAGCCCCAGCATTTT.